This entry concerns a single TCR beta chain. No antigen is known for it. These data originate in a study of cytomegalovirus exposure and HLA in healthy donors. Produced via immunoSEQ multiplex PCR; TCRdb's table is partial and in-frame only. The repertoire holds around 250,000 clones, with 90% as singletons. Germline CDR1 is SEHNR and CDR2 is FQNEAQ (reference sequence). The CDR3 runs to 15 residues. Trimming took 5 bases from V and 4 from J, leaving 12 bases between them. Study results and caveats: The study labeled more than 150 TCR beta chains cytomegalovirus-associated. Reports indicated that the classifier achieved high specificity and sensitivity in diagnosing cytomegalovirus status. Rarity characterized most TCR sequences, yet some public TCRs appeared in many donors. In a later analysis, first-cohort TCR clusters were found to tend to co-occur in the 130 or so validation repertoires.

The receptor comes from a woman between 18 and 29 years old in good health and CMV-seronegative. Sequences were obtained from PBMCs. This rearrangement joins TRBV7-9 to TRBJ1-6; no clear D gene. CDR3 sequence reads: CASSGRVDYNSPLHF. The CDR3 DNA reads TGTGCCAGCAGCGGGAGGGTAGATTATAATTCACCCCTCCACTTT.